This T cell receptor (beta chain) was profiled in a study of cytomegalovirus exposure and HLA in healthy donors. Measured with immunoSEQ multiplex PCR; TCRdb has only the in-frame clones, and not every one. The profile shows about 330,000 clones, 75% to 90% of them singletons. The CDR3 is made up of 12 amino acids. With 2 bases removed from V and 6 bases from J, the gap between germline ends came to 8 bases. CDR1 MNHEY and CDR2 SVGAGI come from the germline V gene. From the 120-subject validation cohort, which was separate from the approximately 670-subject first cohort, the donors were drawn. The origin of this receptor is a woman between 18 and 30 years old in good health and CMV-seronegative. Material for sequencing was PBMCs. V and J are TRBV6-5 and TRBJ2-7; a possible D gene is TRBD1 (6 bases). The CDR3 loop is CASSYGGGEQYF. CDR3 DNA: TGTGCCAGCAGTTACGGGGGCGGCGAGCAGTACTTC.